Shown below are 21 T cell receptor beta chains from a single sample sequenced in a study of blood T cell repertoires in COVID-19. Sequencing used immunoSEQ multiplex PCR; TCRdb keeps in-frame clones, though not all of them. In the table there are tens of thousands of clones, approximately 90% of which are singletons. Sample: peripheral blood. Receptors originate from a man between 65 and 85 years old with active COVID-19.

The chain is built from TRBV6-6 and TRBJ1-6; a possible D gene is TRBD1 (5 bases). This CDR3 is built from 13 residues. Germline CDR1 MNHNY, CDR2 SVGAGI (reference sequence). The V and J ends lost 6 bases and 10 bases respectively, with 13 bases between them. In nucleotides, the CDR3 is TGTGCCAGCAGCCTAGGGGTTGGATCACCCCTCCACTTT. Residues: CASSLGVGSPLHF.

The rearrangement joins TRBV29-1 to TRBJ2-3; D is possibly TRBD2 (6 bases). CDR1 and CDR2 (germline): SQVTM, ANQGSEA. CDR3 length: 15 amino acids. Trimming shortened V by 6 bases and J by 0 bases, and 16 bases separated the two germline ends. This chain's CDR3 is CSVDRLGTSTDTQYF. CDR3 in DNA: TGCAGCGTCGACCGGTTAGGGACTAGCACAGATACGCAGTATTTT.

The rearrangement joins TRBV6-5 to TRBJ1-2; a weak D match, TRBD1 (5 bases). Between the trimmed V and J ends, which lost 5 bases and 7 bases, there was a span of 17 bases. The CDR3 sequence is 14 residues long. The V gene's germline CDR1 is MNHEY and CDR2 SVGAGI. The CDR3 spells CASSQLMGTGGYTF. In nucleotides, the CDR3 is TGTGCCAGCAGTCAACTGATGGGGACTGGTGGCTACACCTTC.

The chain recombines TRBV6-5 with TRBJ1-2; D is perhaps TRBD1 (5 bases). The CDR3 is 15 amino acids. CDR1 is MNHEY and CDR2 is SVGAGI in the germline V gene. The ends were cut back, 2 bases at V and 1 base at J, with 11 bases in the middle. The CDR3 is CASSYGGGINYGYTF. The CDR3 nucleotides are TGTGCCAGCAGTTACGGTGGGGGGATTAACTATGGCTACACCTTC.

This chain's CDR3 is CASSNREVNEQFF. For the CDR3, the DNA is TGTGCCAGCTCAAACAGGGAAGTGAATGAGCAGTTCTTC. This chain joins TRBV18 and TRBJ2-1, with D possibly matching TRBD1 (6 bases). CDR1 and CDR2 from the germline V gene are KGHSH and LQKENI. V was pared by 5 bases and J by 7 bases, with 12 bases between. The CDR3 is made up of 13 amino acids.

This rearrangement joins TRBV7-2 to TRBJ2-7, with D possibly TRBD1 on 6 matching bases. This CDR3 is built from 14 residues. Germline-derived CDR1 and CDR2 are SGHTA and FQGNSA. V lost 3 bases and J lost 0, with 9 bases in between. CDR3 nucleotide sequence: TGTGCCAGCAGCTTTTACAGGGACTCCTACGAGCAGTACTTC. Translated: CASSFYRDSYEQYF.

CDR3 sequence reads: CASSPGGTANIQYF. The CDR3, as DNA: TGTGCCAGCAGCCCCGGAGGGACGGCAAACATTCAGTACTTC. The chain carries TRBV11-3 and TRBJ2-4, with a possible D match to TRBD2 (6 bases). This CDR3 region has 14 residues. V gave up 5 bases and J gave up 6 bases, with 14 bases separating them. Germline lookup yields CDR1 SGHNT and CDR2 YENEEA.

The chain uses TRBV4-1 and TRBJ2-2; D is unclear. From germline, CDR1 is MGHRA and CDR2 YSYEKL. The ends were cut back, 0 bases at V and 1 base at J, with 15 bases in the middle. This CDR3 is built from 18 residues. The CDR3 nucleotides read TGCGCCAGCAGCCAAGAGGCACGACAACAGAGGAACACCGGGGAGCTGTTTTTT. It encodes CASSQEARQQRNTGELFF.

The chain joins TRBV4-1 to TRBJ2-1; TRBD2 matches at 10 bases. Trimming at V came to 3 bases and at J to 1 base, leaving 3 bases not matched to a gene. This CDR3 has 16 residues. Germline V lookup: CDR1 MGHRA, CDR2 YSYEKL. CDR3 coding DNA: TGCGCCAGCAGCCAGCTAGCGGGGGCTTCCTACAATGAGCAGTTCTTC. It encodes CASSQLAGASYNEQFF.

The chain uses TRBV4-1 and TRBJ2-1; 10 bases map to TRBD2. The CDR3 totals 15 residues. With V trimmed by 3 bases and J by 8 bases, 7 bases remained unmatched. Germline V lookup: CDR1 MGHRA, CDR2 YSYEKL. As DNA, the CDR3 is TGCGCCAGCAGCCATCCAGCAGGACTAGCGGATGAGCAGTTCTTC. Translated, it gives CASSHPAGLADEQFF.

The chain employs TRBV29-1 and TRBJ2-1; 11 nucleotides line up with TRBD1. Trimming at V came to 7 bases and at J to 10 bases, leaving 9 bases not matched to a gene. CDR1 is SQVTM and CDR2 is ANQGSEA in the germline V gene. There are 13 residues in the CDR3. In DNA form, the CDR3 reads TGCAGCGCCTACTGGGGGACAGGGGGGGAGCAGTTCTTC. This sequence encodes CSAYWGTGGEQFF.

This clone was observed a single time. This chain links TRBV7-2 with TRBJ2-3, with a possible D match to TRBD2 (5 bases). This CDR3 contains 14 residues. Between the trimmed V and J ends, which lost 1 base and 8 bases, there was a span of 13 bases. Germline V gene data show CDR1 as SGHTA and CDR2 as FQGNSA. This chain's CDR3 is CASSLGLALGTQYF. CDR3 coding DNA: TGTGCCAGCAGCTTAGGGCTAGCTCTAGGTACGCAGTATTTT.

The rearrangement links TRBV5-1 to TRBJ2-1; TRBD1 matches at 9 bases. The ends lost 2 bases at V and 1 base at J; junction bases unmatched: 22. The CDR3 sequence is 22 residues long. Germline CDR1 is SGHRS and CDR2 is YFSETQ. The CDR3 reads CASSFLFRQGGILPLSYNEQFF. The CDR3 nucleotides read TGCGCCAGCAGCTTCCTCTTCCGACAGGGGGGCATCCTTCCCCTGTCCTACAATGAGCAGTTCTTC.

This clone appeared a single time. V is TRBV7-2 and J is TRBJ1-4, with D unresolved. In germline, CDR1 is SGHTA, CDR2 FQGNSA. CDR3 length: 14 amino acids. Trimming removed 3 bases from V and 8 bases from J, with 13 bases in between. The CDR3 loop is CASSFKGRGEKLFF. DNA for the CDR3: TGTGCCAGCAGCTTCAAGGGTCGAGGGGAAAAACTGTTTTTT. Supplemented by reference TRBV7-2 and TRBJ1-4, the full variable domain reads GAGVSQSPSNKVTEKGKDVELRCDPISGHTALYWYRQSLGQGLEFLIYFQGNSAPDKSGLPSDRFSAERTGGSVSTLTIQRTQQEDSAVYLCASSFKGRGEKLFFGSGTQLSVL.

V is TRBV7-2 and J is TRBJ1-3; unclear D gene. Trimming pared 7 bases from V and 0 bases from J, leaving 13 bases between. CDR3 length: 15 residues. Germline lookup yields CDR1 SGHTA and CDR2 FQGNSA. The CDR3 loop is CASMLTWSSGNTIYF. CDR3 bases: TGTGCCAGCATGCTAACCTGGAGCTCTGGAAACACCATATATTTT. Drawing the rest from reference TRBV7-2 and TRBJ1-3, the complete variable domain is GAGVSQSPSNKVTEKGKDVELRCDPISGHTALYWYRQSLGQGLEFLIYFQGNSAPDKSGLPSDRFSAERTGGSVSTLTIQRTQQEDSAVYLCASMLTWSSGNTIYFGEGSWLTVV.

Here the CDR3 DNA reads TGTGCCAGCAGTTACTCTCTCGGGAGCTCCTACAATGAGCAGTTCTTC. This translates into CASSYSLGSSYNEQFF. The rearrangement uses TRBV6-5 and TRBJ2-1, with a tentative D call TRBD2 (6 bases). Deletions cut 0 bases from V and 0 bases from J, with 9 bases between. The CDR3 consists of 16 residues. Germline V gives CDR1 MNHEY, CDR2 SVGAGI.

The chain employs TRBV7-9 and TRBJ1-2; possible D gene TRBD1, 5 bases. This CDR3 has 15 amino acids. Per germline, CDR1 SEHNR and CDR2 FQNEAQ (reference sequence). The V and J ends lost 6 bases and 4 bases respectively, with 18 bases between them. The DNA for the CDR3 is TGTGCCAGCAGACTTCCCAAGGGGCGCGGCTATGGCTACACCTTC. Translating gives CASRLPKGRGYGYTF.

The chain has TRBV6-5 and TRBJ2-7, with 9 nucleotides matching TRBD1. Trimming removed 9 bases from V and 2 bases from J; junction bases left unmatched: 2. CDR1 MNHEY and CDR2 SVGAGI come from the germline V gene. CDR3 length: 12 residues. CDR3 in amino acids: CASWDRAYEQYF. In nucleotides, the CDR3 is TGTGCCAGTTGGGACAGGGCCTACGAGCAGTACTTC.

This rearrangement joins TRBV6-2 or TRBV6-3 to TRBJ2-3; TRBD2 matches 9 bases. Trimming at V came to 2 bases and at J to 1 base, leaving 13 bases not matched to a gene. The CDR3 has 19 amino acids. Germline V gene data show CDR1 as MNHEY and CDR2 as SVGEGT. CDR3 bases: TGTGCCAGCAGTTACCCCCCAGGTCTAGCGGGATCTGGCACAGATACGCAGTATTTT. It encodes CASSYPPGLAGSGTDTQYF.

The chain links TRBV4-3 to TRBJ1-3; D remains ambiguous. Trimming cost V 0 bases and J 6 bases, with 12 bases left between them. The CDR3 covers 15 residues. CDR1 LGHNA and CDR2 YSLEER come from the germline V gene. The CDR3 sequence: CASSQERGMSNTIYF. CDR3 nucleotide sequence: TGCGCCAGCAGCCAAGAACGGGGTATGTCAAACACCATATATTTT.

The chain employs TRBV25-1 and TRBJ2-3; no reliable D call. CDR3 size: 13 residues. The V end was cut by 5 bases, the J end by 5 bases, with 11 bases between. Germline CDR1 MGHDK, CDR2 SYGVNS. The DNA for the CDR3 is TGTGCCAGCAGTCGCCCGCCGGGAGATACGCAGTATTTT. Residues: CASSRPPGDTQYF.